These 21 T cell receptor beta chains were all obtained from the same sample, sequenced in a study of OX40 agonist ivuxolimab in advanced cancers. Profiling relied on immunoSEQ multiplex PCR, and the TCRdb table lists in-frame clones only, not all of them. The top ten clones hold more than 1.1% of a sample with some 96,000 clones, roughly 83% of them seen once. This specimen consisted of CD4+ or CD8+ T cells sorted from blood, obtained in a trial of the OX40 agonist ivuxolimab. Source of these receptors: an adult with an advanced solid tumor such as melanoma, head and neck, liver or kidney cancer.

The rearrangement joins TRBV6-5 to TRBJ2-7; D gene ambiguous. The CDR3 is made up of 13 amino acids. Trimming took off 5 bases at V and 2 bases at J, with 10 bases between the two ends. Germline-derived CDR1 and CDR2 are MNHEY and SVGAGI. The CDR3 loop reads CASSHPTTYEQYF. In DNA, the CDR3 is TGTGCCAGCAGTCACCCCACTACCTACGAGCAGTACTTC.

The chain joins TRBV7-8 to TRBJ1-6, with D possibly matching TRBD1 (5 bases). The CDR3 is 15 amino acids. Germline values: CDR1 SGHVS, CDR2 FQNEAQ. V was shortened by 1 base and J by 2 bases, with 6 bases between the two germline ends. DNA of the CDR3: TGTGCCAGCAGCTTAGAAGGGGCCTATAATTCACCCCTCCACTTT. Encoded protein: CASSLEGAYNSPLHF.

The rearrangement uses TRBV11-2 and TRBJ2-5; a weak D match, TRBD1 (5 bases). Germline values: CDR1 SGHAT, CDR2 FQNNGV. Trimming left V 2 bases short and J 5 bases short, with 15 bases between. CDR3 length equals 15 residues. CDR3 in DNA: TGTGCCAGCAGCTTATTCTTAGGGGCCCGGGAGACCCAGTACTTC. Translating gives CASSLFLGARETQYF.

V gene TRBV5-1 combines with J gene TRBJ2-1; D unclear. The germline V gene has CDR1 SGHRS and CDR2 YFSETQ. V dropped 0 bases and J dropped 7 bases, with 11 bases sitting between them. The CDR3 is 14 residues long. The CDR3 DNA sequence: TGCGCCAGCAGCTTGGCCATGCGAACGAATGAGCAGTTCTTC. This translates into CASSLAMRTNEQFF.

The chain employs TRBV7-2 and TRBJ1-2; TRBD1 is a possible D gene (6 bases). This CDR3 has 16 amino acids. In germline, CDR1 is SGHTA, CDR2 FQGNSA. V lost 1 base, J lost 1 base, and 13 bases lay in between. The CDR3 DNA sequence: TGTGCCAGCAGCTTAGGGCGGACAGCCAATAACTATGGCTACACCTTC. This encodes CASSLGRTANNYGYTF.

The rearrangement links TRBV7-2 to TRBJ2-1; 7 bases are shared with TRBD2. The CDR3 has 16 residues. The V segment lost 7 bases and the J segment 7 bases; nucleotides outside the gene matches: 16. Germline CDR1 SGHTA, CDR2 FQGNSA. The CDR3 nucleotides read TGTGCCAGCACCATCTGGGGGACTACCATGGGGAATGAGCAGTTCTTC. Encoded protein: CASTIWGTTMGNEQFF.

The CDR3, as DNA: TGTGCCAGCACCACAATGGGCCAGGGTGGCTACACCTTC. It translates to CASTTMGQGGYTF. The genes are TRBV28 and TRBJ1-2; possible D gene TRBD1, 5 bases. Per germline, CDR1 MDHEN and CDR2 SYDVKM. This CDR3 comprises 13 residues. V was trimmed by 7 bases and J by 7 bases, leaving 16 bases between them.

V gene TRBV7-9 combines with J gene TRBJ1-3; no clear D gene. V was shortened by 3 bases and J by 0 bases, with 0 bases between the two germline ends. The CDR3 extends over 12 amino acids. Germline CDR1 reads SEHNR; CDR2 reads FQNEAQ (reference sequence). The CDR3 region has the DNA TGTGCCAGCAGCTTCTCTGGAAACACCATATATTTT. Amino acids: CASSFSGNTIYF.

The genes are TRBV4-3 and TRBJ2-1; 10 bases map to TRBD2. In germline, CDR1 is LGHNA, CDR2 YSLEER. The CDR3 runs to 17 residues. The ends lost 0 bases at V and 7 bases at J; junction bases unmatched: 9. The DNA of the CDR3 is TGCGCCAGCAGCCAAGAAAGCGGGAGGGCCAGTCAGAATGAGCAGTTCTTC. Residues: CASSQESGRASQNEQFF.

As for this clone: This likely comes from a read error, as the CDR3 has no conserved phenylalanine or tryptophan at its end. V is TRBV30 and J is TRBJ2-7; 9 bases map to TRBD1. V lost 3 bases to trimming and J lost 3 bases; unmatched junction nucleotides: 0. Germline loops: CDR1 GTSNPN, CDR2 SVGIG (reference sequence). The length of the CDR3 is 12 residues. CDR3 coding DNA: TGTGCCTGGAGGACAGGGGGCTACGAGCAGTACCTC. It yields the protein CAWRTGGYEQYL.

The chain joins TRBV5-1 to TRBJ2-3; 7 bases are a match to TRBD1. The germline CDR1 and CDR2 sequences are SGHRS and YFSETQ. The CDR3 sequence is 16 residues long. J gave up 2 bases and V 3 bases, and 9 bases lay outside the gene matches. CDR3 nucleotides: TGCGCCAGCAGCTCAACAGGGGACCCCCTCACAGATACGCAGTATTTT. It translates to CASSSTGDPLTDTQYF.

The rearrangement uses TRBV11-1 and TRBJ2-7, with 7 positions matching TRBD2. Per the germline V gene, CDR1 is SGHAT and CDR2 is FQDESV (reference sequence). Trimming cost V 6 bases and J 0 bases; bases outside gene matches: 11. The CDR3 is 16 residues long. CDR3 DNA sequence: TGTGCCAGCAGGAAGGAAAGCGGGATTAGCTCCTACGAGCAGTACTTC. Amino acid sequence: CASRKESGISSYEQYF. The whole variable domain, filled in from reference TRBV11-1 and TRBJ2-7, reads EAEVAQSPRYKITEKSQAVAFWCDPISGHATLYWYRQILGQGPELLVQFQDESVVDDSQLPKDRFSAERLKGVDSTLKIQPAELGDSAMYLCASRKESGISSYEQYFGPGTRLTVT.

This chain links TRBV11-1 with TRBJ1-1; a possible D gene is TRBD1 (5 bases). The CDR3 has 14 residues. From germline, CDR1 is SGHAT and CDR2 FQDESV (reference sequence). V lost 5 bases and J 4 bases, leaving 14 bases between the germline ends. The CDR3 DNA reads as TGTGCCAGCAGCCGTATCAGCAGGGTCACTGAAGCTTTCTTT. It is translated as CASSRISRVTEAFF.

The rearrangement joins TRBV5-5 to TRBJ2-3; D not resolved. CDR1 SGHKS and CDR2 YYEKEE come from the germline V gene (reference sequence). This CDR3 contains 14 residues. V lost 1 base, J lost 4 bases, and 10 bases lay in between. The CDR3 DNA reads TGTGCCAGCAGCTTGTGGGTGACGTCAGATACGCAGTATTTT. Its protein product is CASSLWVTSDTQYF.

V is TRBV7-2 and J is TRBJ2-1; 9 nucleotides line up with TRBD2. The CDR3 is 18 residues long. The germline gives CDR1 SGHTA, CDR2 FQGNSA. The ends lost 1 base at V and 2 bases at J; junction bases unmatched: 9. CDR3 sequence reads: CASSLVRGGGAPYNEQFF. In DNA form, the CDR3 reads TGTGCCAGCAGCTTAGTCCGTGGCGGGGGGGCCCCCTACAATGAGCAGTTCTTC.

This rearrangement joins TRBV11-2 to TRBJ1-1, with 7 bases identical to TRBD1. The CDR3 is 14 residues long. Losses at the gene ends were 1 base for V and 4 bases for J; bases not matched to a gene: 3. The germline CDR1 and CDR2 sequences are SGHAT and FQNNGV. In nucleotides, the CDR3 is TGTGCCAGCAGCTTAGGGACAGGACCCACTGAAGCTTTCTTT. This gives the protein CASSLGTGPTEAFF.

This chain links TRBV7-8 with TRBJ1-5, with TRBD1 matching 12 bases. The CDR3 is made up of 15 amino acids. Germline CDR1 SGHVS, CDR2 FQNEAQ. Germline trimming cut 4 bases from V and 6 bases from J; bases unmatched to any gene: 4. For the CDR3, the DNA is TGTGCCAGCAGCTCGGGACAGGGGGCCAGTCAGCCCCAGCATTTT. Translated: CASSSGQGASQPQHF.

This clone was counted a few times. The V and J genes are TRBV12-5 and TRBJ2-1; D call uncertain. This CDR3 region has 16 residues. V was clipped by 5 bases and J by 0 bases, with 14 bases between them. Germline lookup yields CDR1 LGHNT and CDR2 FRNRAP. The CDR3 sequence: CASGPTDTSSYNEQFF. The CDR3, as DNA: TGTGCTAGTGGTCCCACCGACACCAGCTCCTACAATGAGCAGTTCTTC.

The chain carries TRBV7-2 and TRBJ1-1; tentatively, D is TRBD1 (5 bases). The CDR3 runs 14 residues. The V and J ends lost 4 bases and 1 base respectively, with 10 bases between them. Germline CDR1 SGHTA, CDR2 FQGNSA. The CDR3 region has the DNA TGTGCCAGCAGCTCCAGACAGCGGAACACTGAAGCTTTCTTT. It specifies CASSSRQRNTEAFF.

The rearrangement joins TRBV19 to TRBJ2-7; weak D call: TRBD2 (5 bases). The CDR3 loop spans 14 amino acids. Per germline, CDR1 LNHDA and CDR2 SQIVND (reference sequence). Between the trimmed V and J ends, which lost 2 bases and 4 bases, there was a span of 12 bases. CDR3 sequence reads: CASSIRGSGYEQYF. CDR3 sequence (DNA): TGTGCCAGTAGTATACGTGGGAGCGGATACGAGCAGTACTTC.

This chain uses TRBV27 with TRBJ2-1, with D perhaps assigned TRBD1 or TRBD2 (6 bases each). The length of the CDR3 is 13 residues. Trimming took off 5 bases at V and 7 bases at J, with 12 bases between the two ends. The germline V gene encodes CDR1 MNHEY and CDR2 SMNVEV (reference sequence). This CDR3 reads CASSGGGWNEQFF. In nucleotides, the CDR3 is TGTGCCAGCAGTGGAGGGGGATGGAATGAGCAGTTCTTC.